This TCR beta chain was recorded in a study of shared clonotypes between healthy human individuals. Study outcomes and limitations: Shared across a handful of donors were 4% to 6% of the naive CD4 clonotypes. Only blood underwent sampling, and tissue repertoires likely differ. The study found lower generation probabilities in non-shared clonotypes than in those shared by all four donors.

The CDR3 covers 13 residues. Germline CDR1 and CDR2: SGDLS and YYNGEE. Deletions cut 4 bases from V and 8 bases from J, with 12 bases between. Clones were sequenced by immunoSEQ multiplex PCR, and TCRdb holds only the in-frame ones, with some missing. The sample carries about 1.1 million clones, around 78% recorded once. This clone is a singleton in its sample. The antigen is undetermined. The CD4+ fraction was divided into a CD45RA+ naive subset and a CD45RA-negative memory subset. The clonotype was recovered from a man aged 18 to 29 in good health. Some clones in this sample may be carry-over from other donors' samples. The chain links TRBV9 to TRBJ1-4; D gene unclear. Sequencing input: memory CD4+ T cells from PBMCs. Subset of the sample: CD45RA-negative fraction. CDR3 region: CASSLTSGEKLFF. CDR3 sequence (DNA): TGTGCCAGCAGCCTCACGAGCGGAGAAAAACTGTTTTTT.